The entry below describes one T cell receptor (beta chain). The sample is drawn from a study of control samples from healthy donors and cancer patients. Trimming shortened V by 10 bases and J by 8 bases, and 26 bases separated the two germline ends. The CDR3 sequence is 15 residues long. Germline V gene data show CDR1 as MNHEY and CDR2 as SVGAGI. The protocol was immunoSEQ multiplex PCR, while the TCRdb copy is restricted to in-frame clones and leaves out a portion. The data hold some 190,000 clones, with about 91% observed a single time. The clonotype originates from a man aged 25-40 years in good health. The chain carries TRBV6-5 and TRBJ1-1; D may be TRBD1 (5 bases). Sequenced material: blood. As DNA, the CDR3 is TGTGCCACCGAACTTTCGGCAGCGGGGGATGAGGAAGCTTTCTTT. Protein sequence: CATELSAAGDEEAFF.